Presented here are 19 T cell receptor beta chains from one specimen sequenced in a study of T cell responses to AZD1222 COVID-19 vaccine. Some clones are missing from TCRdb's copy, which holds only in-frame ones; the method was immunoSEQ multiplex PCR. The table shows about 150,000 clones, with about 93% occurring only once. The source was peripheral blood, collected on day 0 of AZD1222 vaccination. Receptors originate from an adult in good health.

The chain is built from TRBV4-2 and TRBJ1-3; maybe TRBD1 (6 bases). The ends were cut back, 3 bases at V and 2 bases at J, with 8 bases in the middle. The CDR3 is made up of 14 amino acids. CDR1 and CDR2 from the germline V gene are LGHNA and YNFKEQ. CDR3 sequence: CASSHPGAGNTIYF. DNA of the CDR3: TGTGCCAGCAGCCATCCAGGGGCTGGAAACACCATATATTTT.

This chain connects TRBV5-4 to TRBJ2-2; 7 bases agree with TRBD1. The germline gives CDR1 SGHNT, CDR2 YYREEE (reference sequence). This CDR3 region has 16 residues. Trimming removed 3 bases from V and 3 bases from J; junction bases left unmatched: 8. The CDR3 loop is CASSSSGTEDTGELFF. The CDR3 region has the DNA TGTGCCAGCAGCTCATCCGGGACAGAAGACACCGGGGAGCTGTTTTTT.

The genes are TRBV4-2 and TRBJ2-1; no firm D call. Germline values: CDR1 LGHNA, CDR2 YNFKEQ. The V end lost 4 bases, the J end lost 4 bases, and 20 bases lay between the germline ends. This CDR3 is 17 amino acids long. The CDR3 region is CASSLSSGWFGYNEQFF. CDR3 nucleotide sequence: TGTGCCAGCAGCCTTTCCTCCGGATGGTTTGGGTACAATGAGCAGTTCTTC.

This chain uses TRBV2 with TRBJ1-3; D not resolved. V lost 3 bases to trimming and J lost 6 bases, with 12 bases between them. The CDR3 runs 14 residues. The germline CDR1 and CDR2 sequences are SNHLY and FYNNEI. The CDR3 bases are TGTGCCAGCAGTGAGGCGGGAGCAATAAACACCATATATTTT. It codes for CASSEAGAINTIYF.

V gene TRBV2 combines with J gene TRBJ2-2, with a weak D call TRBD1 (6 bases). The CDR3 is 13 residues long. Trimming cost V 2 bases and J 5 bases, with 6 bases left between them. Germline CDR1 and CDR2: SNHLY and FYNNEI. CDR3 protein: CASSEQGTGELFF. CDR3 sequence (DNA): TGTGCCAGCAGTGAACAGGGGACCGGGGAGCTGTTTTTT. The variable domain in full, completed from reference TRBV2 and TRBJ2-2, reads EPEVTQTPSHQVTQMGQEVILRCVPISNHLYFYWYRQILGQKVEFLVSFYNNEISEKSEIFDDQFSVERPDGSNFTLKIRSTKLEDSAMYFCASSEQGTGELFFGEGSRLTVL.

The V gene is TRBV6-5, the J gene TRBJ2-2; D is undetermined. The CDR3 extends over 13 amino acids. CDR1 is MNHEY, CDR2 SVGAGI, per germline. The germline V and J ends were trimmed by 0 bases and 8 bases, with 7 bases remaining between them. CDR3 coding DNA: TGTGCCAGCAGTTACTCGCCCTCAGGGGAGCTGTTTTTT. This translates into CASSYSPSGELFF.

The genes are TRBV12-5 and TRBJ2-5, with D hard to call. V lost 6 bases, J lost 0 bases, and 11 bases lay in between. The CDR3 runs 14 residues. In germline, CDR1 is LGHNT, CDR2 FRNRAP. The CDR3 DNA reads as TGTGCTAGTGGCGCCGGTTTCCACCAAGAGACCCAGTACTTC. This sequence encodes CASGAGFHQETQYF.

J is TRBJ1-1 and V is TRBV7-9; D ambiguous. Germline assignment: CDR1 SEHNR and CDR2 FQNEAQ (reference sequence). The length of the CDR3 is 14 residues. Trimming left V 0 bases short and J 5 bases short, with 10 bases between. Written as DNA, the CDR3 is TGTGCCAGCAGCTTAGCCACACCGAGAACTGAAGCTTTCTTT. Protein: CASSLATPRTEAFF.

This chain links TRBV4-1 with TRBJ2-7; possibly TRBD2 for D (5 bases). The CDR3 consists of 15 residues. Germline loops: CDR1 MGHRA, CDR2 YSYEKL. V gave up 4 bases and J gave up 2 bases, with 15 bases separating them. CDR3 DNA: TGCGCCAGCAGCCCCAGACAAGGGAGAGCCTACGAGCAGTACTTC. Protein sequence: CASSPRQGRAYEQYF.

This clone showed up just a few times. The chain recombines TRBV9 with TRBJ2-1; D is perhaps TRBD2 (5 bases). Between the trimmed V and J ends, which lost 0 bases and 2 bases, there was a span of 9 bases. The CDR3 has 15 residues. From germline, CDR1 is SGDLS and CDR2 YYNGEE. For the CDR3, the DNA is TGTGCCAGCAGCGTAGAGGGTAGCGCCTACAATGAGCAGTTCTTC. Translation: CASSVEGSAYNEQFF.

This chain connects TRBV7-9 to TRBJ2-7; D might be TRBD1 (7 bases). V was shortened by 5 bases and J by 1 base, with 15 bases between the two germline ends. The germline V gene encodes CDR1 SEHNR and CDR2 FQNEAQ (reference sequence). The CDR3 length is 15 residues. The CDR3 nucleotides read TGTGCCAGCAGCCCCGCGGGACAGATATCCTACGAGCAGTACTTC. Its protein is CASSPAGQISYEQYF.

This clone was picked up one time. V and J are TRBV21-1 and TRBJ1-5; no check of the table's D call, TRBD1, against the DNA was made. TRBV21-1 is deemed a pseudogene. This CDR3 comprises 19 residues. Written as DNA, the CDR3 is TGTGCCAGCAGCAAAGCCCGTGGGGTATGGCAGGGGGCAAGAGAGCCCCAGCATTTT. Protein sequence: CASSKARGVWQGAREPQHF.

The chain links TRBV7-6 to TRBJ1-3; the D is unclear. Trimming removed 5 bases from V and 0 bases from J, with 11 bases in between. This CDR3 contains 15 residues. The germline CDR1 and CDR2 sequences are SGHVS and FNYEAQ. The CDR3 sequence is CASSPLGFSGNTIYF. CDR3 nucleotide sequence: TGTGCCAGCAGCCCGCTTGGGTTCTCTGGAAACACCATATATTTT.

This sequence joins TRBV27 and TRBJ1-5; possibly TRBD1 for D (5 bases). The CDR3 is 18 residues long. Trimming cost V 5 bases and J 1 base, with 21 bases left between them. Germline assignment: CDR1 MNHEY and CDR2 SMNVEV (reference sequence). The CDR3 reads CASSTFPPGRLSNQPQHF. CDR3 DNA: TGTGCCAGCAGTACCTTCCCTCCGGGACGCTTAAGCAATCAGCCCCAGCATTTT.

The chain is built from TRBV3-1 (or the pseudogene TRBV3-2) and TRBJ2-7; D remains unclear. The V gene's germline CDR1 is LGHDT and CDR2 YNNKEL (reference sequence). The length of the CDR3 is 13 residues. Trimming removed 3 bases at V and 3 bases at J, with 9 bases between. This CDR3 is CASSHSTNYEQYF. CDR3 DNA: TGTGCCAGCAGCCATTCAACTAACTACGAGCAGTACTTC.

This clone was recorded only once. The CDR3 coding sequence is TGTGCCACCAGCAGAGGGCCGGGACAGTCGGGGACTGAAGCTTTCTTT. Protein sequence: CATSRGPGQSGTEAFF. The rearrangement links TRBV15 to TRBJ1-1; TRBD1 matches 7 bases. With V trimmed by 1 base and J by 5 bases, 10 bases remained unmatched. Germline lookup yields CDR1 LNHNV and CDR2 YYDKDF (reference sequence). This CDR3 is built from 16 residues.

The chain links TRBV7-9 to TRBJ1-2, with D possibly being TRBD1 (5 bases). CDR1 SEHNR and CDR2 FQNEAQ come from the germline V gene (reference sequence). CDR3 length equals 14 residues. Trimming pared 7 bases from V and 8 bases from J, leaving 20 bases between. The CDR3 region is CASTRYTGAEGYTF. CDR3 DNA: TGTGCCAGCACACGCTACACTGGGGCAGAGGGCTACACCTTC.

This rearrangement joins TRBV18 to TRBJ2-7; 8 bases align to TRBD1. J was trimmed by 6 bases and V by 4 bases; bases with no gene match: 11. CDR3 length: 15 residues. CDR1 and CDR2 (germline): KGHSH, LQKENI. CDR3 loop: CASSLTGDEGSEQYF. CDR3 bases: TGTGCCAGCTCACTGACAGGGGATGAAGGGAGCGAGCAGTACTTC. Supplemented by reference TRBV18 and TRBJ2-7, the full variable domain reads NAGVMQNPRHLVRRRGQEARLRCSPMKGHSHVYWYRQLPEEGLKFMVYLQKENIIDESGMPKERFSAEFPKEGPSILRIQQVVRGDSAAYFCASSLTGDEGSEQYFGPGTRLTVT.

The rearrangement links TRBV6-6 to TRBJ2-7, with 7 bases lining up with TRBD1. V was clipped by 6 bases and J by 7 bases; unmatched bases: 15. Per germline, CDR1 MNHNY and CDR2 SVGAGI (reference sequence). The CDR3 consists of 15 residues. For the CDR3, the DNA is TGTGCCAGCAGCCCCTCAACAGGGGCCTACTTTGAGCAGTACTTC. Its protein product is CASSPSTGAYFEQYF.